The clone carrying this T cell receptor beta chain appeared many times. No antigen is known for it. The data derive from a study of T cell repertoires in cytomegalovirus infection. The wider study: Selection of CMV epitopes for the study included recently identified HLA-C-restricted and well-studied HLA-B-restricted ones.

TCRdb reprocessed the reads with MiXCR, giving one entry per CDR3 protein. There are over 250,000 distinct CDR3 sequences in the sample; about 20% occur only once, and roughly 20% lies in the top ten. This CDR3 has 11 residues. Germline CDR1 and CDR2: MNHEY and SVGEGT. V was trimmed by 6 bases and J by 0 bases, leaving 3 bases between them. This sample comprised cultured PBMCs, obtained from culture after CMV antigen stimulation. The chain employs TRBV6-2 or TRBV6-3 and TRBJ2-7; D is uncertain. The clonotype comes from a human donor in good health (CMV status not recorded). Some clones in this sample may be carry-over from other donors' samples. CDR3 DNA sequence: TGTGCCAGCAGCCCCTCCTACGAGCAGTACTTC. Amino acid sequence: CASSPSYEQYF.